The entry that follows covers one T cell receptor beta chain sequence. The antigen is unknown. CD4+ T cells, purified by negative selection, averaged roughly 98% purity. This entry is derived from a study of T cell repertoires and HLA-DP antigens. General study points: Against both alloantigens, CD137+ clonality was similar, roughly 0.42. Clones undetected before culture averaged about 40% against one allele and 50% to 55% against the other.

Primers targeted 54 TRBV and 13 TRBJ segments. This table comes from immunoSEQ multiplex PCR, and its TCRdb copy is limited to in-frame clones, with some not included. The top ten hold about 0.25% of the sample, which has more than 90,000 clones, 90% to 95% seen once. V was shortened by 6 bases and J by 0 bases, with 13 bases between the two germline ends. Germline V CDR1 and CDR2: SGHDN, FVKESK. This CDR3 region has 15 residues. This sequence originates from a woman aged 18-29 years in good health and CMV-seronegative. The sample consisted of CD4+ T cells from PBMCs. The genes are TRBV14 and TRBJ2-3; no definite D call. The CDR3 here is CASSPALYSTDTQYF. CDR3 bases: TGTGCCAGCAGTCCAGCCCTATATAGCACAGATACGCAGTATTTT.